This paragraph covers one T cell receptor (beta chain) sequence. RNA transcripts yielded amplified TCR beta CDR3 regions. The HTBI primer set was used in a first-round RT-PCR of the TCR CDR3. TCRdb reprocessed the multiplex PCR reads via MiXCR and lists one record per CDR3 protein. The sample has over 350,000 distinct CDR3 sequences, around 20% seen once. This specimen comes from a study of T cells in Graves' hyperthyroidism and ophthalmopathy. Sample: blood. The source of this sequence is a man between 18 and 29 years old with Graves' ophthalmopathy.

The CDR3 is CASSRASSGTGNGYTF. DNA for the CDR3: TGTGCCAGCAGCCGAGCATCGTCCGGGACAGGGAATGGCTACACCTTC. The chain carries TRBV3-1 and TRBJ1-2, with 9 bases identical to TRBD1. The CDR3 covers 16 residues. Trimming at V came to 4 bases and at J to 6 bases, leaving 12 bases not matched to a gene. CDR1 is LGHDT and CDR2 is YNNKEL in the germline V gene (reference sequence).